This TCR beta chain stems from a study of blood T cells in healthy people across ages. Study outcomes and limitations: Age advanced and TCR beta diversity per million T cells fell, roughly linearly.

Through a sample-barcoded 5' primer and a J-beta primer mix, a second PCR was run for roughly 7 to 11 cycles. TCRdb fed the 5' RACE reads into MiXCR, producing one record per CDR3 protein. Of about 800,000 distinct CDR3 sequences listed, roughly 50% are singletons. The CDR3 is made up of 14 amino acids. Germline V gives CDR1 GTSNPN, CDR2 SVGIG (reference sequence). Trimming left V 4 bases short and J 2 bases short, with 15 bases between. This clonotype was observed at least ten times. Its target is unknown. Source material: blood. The chain links TRBV30 to TRBJ2-7; D possibly corresponds to TRBD2 (6 bases). The TCR sequence derives from a young man in good health. The CDR3 is CAWTVGTATYEQYF. In nucleotides, the CDR3 is TGTGCCTGGACCGTCGGGACTGCGACCTACGAGCAGTACTTC.